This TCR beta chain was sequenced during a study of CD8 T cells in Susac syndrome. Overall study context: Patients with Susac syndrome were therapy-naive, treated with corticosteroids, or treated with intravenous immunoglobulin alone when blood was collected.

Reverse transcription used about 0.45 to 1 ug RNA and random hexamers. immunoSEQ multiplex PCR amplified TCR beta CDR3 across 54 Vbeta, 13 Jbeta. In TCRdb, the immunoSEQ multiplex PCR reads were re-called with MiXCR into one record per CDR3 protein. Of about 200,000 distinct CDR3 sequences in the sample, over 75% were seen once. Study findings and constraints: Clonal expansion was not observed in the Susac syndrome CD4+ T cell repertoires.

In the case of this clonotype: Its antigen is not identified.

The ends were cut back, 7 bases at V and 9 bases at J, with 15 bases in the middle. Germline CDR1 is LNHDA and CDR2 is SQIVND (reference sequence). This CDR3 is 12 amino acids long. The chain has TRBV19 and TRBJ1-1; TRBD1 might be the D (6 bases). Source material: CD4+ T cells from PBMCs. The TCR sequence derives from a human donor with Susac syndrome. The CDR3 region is CASTWGLDKAFF. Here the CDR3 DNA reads TGTGCCAGTACGTGGGGGCTGGATAAAGCTTTCTTT.